These T cell receptor beta chains were read from a single sample in a study of shared clonotypes between healthy human individuals. Measured with immunoSEQ multiplex PCR; TCRdb has only the in-frame clones, and not every one. The table lists approximately 640,000 clones, around 72% of them singletons. Sample: memory CD4+ T cells sorted from blood. The receptors shown here come from a young woman in good health. CDR3s include the opening cysteine and the closing phenylalanine or tryptophan. The D gene is left open where the match is weak. Clone size is stated in some rows and not others, as once, few, many or a class when expanded.

v_call: TRBV5-4
j_call: TRBJ2-5
d_call: NA
clone_size: NA
cdr3_nt: TGTGCCAGCAGCCTTGAGAGCCAAGAGACCCAGTACTTC
cdr3_aa: CASSLESQETQYF

v_call: TRBV5-8
j_call: TRBJ2-1
d_call: TRBD2
clone_size: NA
cdr3_nt: TGTGCCAGCAGCTACCAAAGCGGGAGTTCCTACAATGAGCAGTTCTTC
cdr3_aa: CASSYQSGSSYNEQFF

v_call: TRBV27
j_call: TRBJ2-7
d_call: NA
clone_size: NA
cdr3_nt: TGTGCCAGCAGTTTCCCCCGGACATCCGTCTCCTACGAGCAGTACTTC
cdr3_aa: CASSFPRTSVSYEQYF

v_call: TRBV14
j_call: TRBJ1-5
d_call: NA
clone_size: NA
cdr3_nt: TGTGCCAGCAGCCTCCCATTTCCACAGGGCAATCAGCCCCAGCATTTT
cdr3_aa: CASSLPFPQGNQPQHF

v_call: TRBV28
j_call: TRBJ1-5
d_call: NA
clone_size: many
cdr3_nt: TGTGCCAGCAGTTCAACTAGAGGGCGACAGCCCCAGCATTTT
cdr3_aa: CASSSTRGRQPQHF

v_call: TRBV27
j_call: TRBJ2-3
d_call: NA
clone_size: NA
cdr3_nt: TGTGCCAGCAGTCTGAAGCCCACAGATACGCAGTATTTT
cdr3_aa: CASSLKPTDTQYF

v_call: TRBV21-1
j_call: TRBJ2-3
d_call: NA
clone_size: few
cdr3_nt: TGTGCCAGCAGCCATCCCAGCGGGAGAGGGACAGATACGCAGTATTTT
cdr3_aa: CASSHPSGRGTDTQYF

v_call: TRBV6-1
j_call: TRBJ2-5
d_call: NA
clone_size: NA
cdr3_nt: TGTGCCAGCAGTGCCAGGGAACGAGAGACCCAGTACTTC
cdr3_aa: CASSARERETQYF

v_call: TRBV6-1
j_call: TRBJ1-5
d_call: TRBD1
clone_size: NA
cdr3_nt: TGTGCCATCAGTGACAGGGGGCGGGATCAGCCCCAGCATTTT
cdr3_aa: CAISDRGRDQPQHF

v_call: TRBV19
j_call: TRBJ1-5
d_call: NA
clone_size: NA
cdr3_nt: TGTGCCAGTAGTAATTCTGGATCAGGGGGCAATCAGCCCCAGCATTTT
cdr3_aa: CASSNSGSGGNQPQHF

v_call: TRBV30
j_call: TRBJ1-2
d_call: NA
clone_size: NA
cdr3_nt: TGTGCCTGGACCCCGCCCGGTACGCTTAACTATGGCTACACCTTC
cdr3_aa: CAWTPPGTLNYGYTF

v_call: TRBV7-9
j_call: TRBJ2-7
d_call: NA
clone_size: NA
cdr3_nt: TGTGCCAGCAGCTTTAACCACTACGAGCAGTACTTC
cdr3_aa: CASSFNHYEQYF

v_call: TRBV27
j_call: TRBJ2-6
d_call: NA
clone_size: NA
cdr3_nt: TGTGCCAGCAGTCCCTGGAGTTCTGGGGCCAACGTCCTGACTTTC
cdr3_aa: CASSPWSSGANVLTF

v_call: TRBV6-5
j_call: TRBJ1-2
d_call: TRBD1
clone_size: NA
cdr3_nt: TGTGCCAGCAGTCTAGGGACAGCCTATGGCTACACCTTC
cdr3_aa: CASSLGTAYGYTF

v_call: TRBV7-2
j_call: TRBJ2-7
d_call: TRBD2
clone_size: NA
cdr3_nt: TGTGCCAGCAGCTTAGAGGCTAGCGGTACCTACGAGCAGTACTTC
cdr3_aa: CASSLEASGTYEQYF

v_call: TRBV27
j_call: TRBJ1-4
d_call: TRBD1
clone_size: NA
cdr3_nt: TGTGCCAGCAGTCTACCGGGACAGAAAAAACTGTTTTTT
cdr3_aa: CASSLPGQKKLFF

v_call: TRBV11-1
j_call: TRBJ2-1
d_call: TRBD2
clone_size: NA
cdr3_nt: TGTGCCAGCAGCTTAGCCGGACTAGCGCATTACAATGAGCAGTTCTTC
cdr3_aa: CASSLAGLAHYNEQFF

v_call: TRBV4-1
j_call: TRBJ1-3
d_call: NA
clone_size: NA
cdr3_nt: TGCGCCAGCAGCCAGGCGCCCGCAGGGGCTGGAAACACCATATATTTT
cdr3_aa: CASSQAPAGAGNTIYF

v_call: TRBV5-1
j_call: TRBJ2-7
d_call: NA
clone_size: NA
cdr3_nt: TGCGCCAGCAGCGAACTCGACAGTTCCTACGAGCAGTACTTC
cdr3_aa: CASSELDSSYEQYF

v_call: TRBV19
j_call: TRBJ1-1
d_call: NA
clone_size: few
cdr3_nt: TGTGCCAGTAGTACTAATCGACAGAACACTGAAGCTTTCTTT
cdr3_aa: CASSTNRQNTEAFF

v_call: TRBV5-1
j_call: TRBJ2-5
d_call: NA
clone_size: once
cdr3_nt: TGCGCCAGCAGCTTGGGCGCAGGGAAGGAGACCCAGTACTTC
cdr3_aa: CASSLGAGKETQYF

v_call: TRBV5-4
j_call: TRBJ2-3
d_call: TRBD1
clone_size: many
cdr3_nt: TGTGCCAGCAGCTCACAGGGGGAAGATACGCAGTATTTT
cdr3_aa: CASSSQGEDTQYF

v_call: TRBV19
j_call: TRBJ2-2
d_call: TRBD2
clone_size: NA
cdr3_nt: TGTGCCAGTAGTATAGAATACGGACTAGCGTTCACCGGGGAGCTGTTTTTT
cdr3_aa: CASSIEYGLAFTGELFF

v_call: TRBV2
j_call: TRBJ2-7
d_call: NA
clone_size: many
cdr3_nt: TGTGCCAGCAGTGGGCAGGGATACGAGCAGTACTTC
cdr3_aa: CASSGQGYEQYF

v_call: TRBV2
j_call: TRBJ2-1
d_call: TRBD2
clone_size: few
cdr3_nt: TGTGCCAGCAGTGACATTAGCGGGAACTACAATGAGCAGTTCTTC
cdr3_aa: CASSDISGNYNEQFF

v_call: TRBV4-2
j_call: TRBJ2-1
d_call: NA
clone_size: NA
cdr3_nt: TGTGCCAGCAGCCAAGTGTACAATGAGCAGTTCTTC
cdr3_aa: CASSQVYNEQFF

v_call: TRBV10-1
j_call: TRBJ2-1
d_call: NA
clone_size: NA
cdr3_nt: TGCGCCAGCAGTGAGCAAGCCGGGTTCTACAATGAGCAGTTCTTC
cdr3_aa: CASSEQAGFYNEQFF

v_call: TRBV13
j_call: TRBJ2-3
d_call: NA
clone_size: NA
cdr3_nt: TGTGCCAGCAGCCGATACCGACTGCTCGAGGACACAGATACGCAGTATTTT
cdr3_aa: CASSRYRLLEDTDTQYF

v_call: TRBV9
j_call: TRBJ2-2
d_call: TRBD1
clone_size: NA
cdr3_nt: TGTGCCAGCAGTACCGGGACAGGGGGCTCTGGGACCGGGGAGCTGTTTTTT
cdr3_aa: CASSTGTGGSGTGELFF

v_call: TRBV27
j_call: TRBJ2-3
d_call: TRBD2
clone_size: NA
cdr3_nt: TGTGCCAGCAGTACGGGACTAGCACTCAATACGCAGTATTTT
cdr3_aa: CASSTGLALNTQYF

v_call: TRBV6-5
j_call: TRBJ2-7
d_call: NA
clone_size: NA
cdr3_nt: TGTGCCAGCAGTTACGACGTAGTGGGAGTGGCCGGGCAGTACTTC
cdr3_aa: CASSYDVVGVAGQYF

v_call: TRBV21-1
j_call: TRBJ2-7
d_call: NA
clone_size: NA
cdr3_nt: TGTGCCAGCAGCAAAGACAGGAACTCCTACGAGCAGTACTTC
cdr3_aa: CASSKDRNSYEQYF

v_call: TRBV15
j_call: TRBJ1-3
d_call: NA
clone_size: NA
cdr3_nt: TGTGCCACCAGCAGAGATCGGGGCTCTGGAAACACCATATATTTT
cdr3_aa: CATSRDRGSGNTIYF

v_call: TRBV19
j_call: TRBJ2-2
d_call: TRBD1
clone_size: NA
cdr3_nt: TGTGCCAGTAGCACGACAGGGTACTCCGGGGAGCTGTTTTTT
cdr3_aa: CASSTTGYSGELFF

v_call: TRBV5-6
j_call: TRBJ1-1
d_call: NA
clone_size: NA
cdr3_nt: TGTGCCAGCAGCTCGTTCGACAGGTCGGTCACTGAAGCTTTCTTT
cdr3_aa: CASSSFDRSVTEAFF

v_call: TRBV30
j_call: TRBJ2-7
d_call: TRBD2
clone_size: NA
cdr3_nt: TGTGCCCTTCGGGTACTAGCGGGCATGGGCGTCGAGCAGTACTTC
cdr3_aa: CALRVLAGMGVEQYF

v_call: TRBV5-1
j_call: TRBJ2-1
d_call: NA
clone_size: NA
cdr3_nt: TGCGCCAGCAGCTTAAGCAGTTCCTACAATGAGCAGTTCTTC
cdr3_aa: CASSLSSSYNEQFF

v_call: TRBV4-2
j_call: TRBJ2-7
d_call: TRBD1
clone_size: many
cdr3_nt: TGTGCCAGCAGCCAAGGTGGACAGGTTACCTACGAGCAGTACTTC
cdr3_aa: CASSQGGQVTYEQYF

v_call: TRBV2
j_call: TRBJ2-3
d_call: TRBD2
clone_size: NA
cdr3_nt: TGTGCCAGCATTCAACGGGCTAGCGGGAGCACAGATACGCAGTATTTT
cdr3_aa: CASIQRASGSTDTQYF

v_call: TRBV14
j_call: TRBJ1-1
d_call: NA
clone_size: NA
cdr3_nt: TGTGCCAGCAGCCAAGTCACAGGGATGCTGAACACTGAAGCTTTCTTT
cdr3_aa: CASSQVTGMLNTEAFF

v_call: TRBV6-5
j_call: TRBJ2-7
d_call: NA
clone_size: NA
cdr3_nt: TGTGCCAGCAGTTACAAGGCCAAGTCCTACGAGCAGTACTTC
cdr3_aa: CASSYKAKSYEQYF

v_call: TRBV4-1
j_call: TRBJ2-1
d_call: NA
clone_size: NA
cdr3_nt: TGCGCCAGCAGCCAAGGTGGTGGTTACAATGAGCAGTTCTTC
cdr3_aa: CASSQGGGYNEQFF

v_call: TRBV7-9
j_call: TRBJ2-5
d_call: NA
clone_size: NA
cdr3_nt: TGTGCCAGCAGCCTGCGGGCCGGAGAGACCCAGTACTTC
cdr3_aa: CASSLRAGETQYF

v_call: TRBV29-1
j_call: TRBJ1-2
d_call: TRBD1
clone_size: NA
cdr3_nt: TGCAGCGTCGACATAGGGGGCAAGGGCTATGGCTACACCTTC
cdr3_aa: CSVDIGGKGYGYTF

v_call: TRBV7-2
j_call: TRBJ2-1
d_call: TRBD2
clone_size: NA
cdr3_nt: TGTGCCAGCAGCGGACTAGCGGACTCCTACAATGAGCAGTTCTTC
cdr3_aa: CASSGLADSYNEQFF

v_call: TRBV6-1
j_call: TRBJ1-2
d_call: NA
clone_size: few
cdr3_nt: TGTGCCAGCAGTGAAATGGGGGTTAACTATGGCTACACCTTC
cdr3_aa: CASSEMGVNYGYTF

v_call: TRBV19
j_call: TRBJ1-1
d_call: NA
clone_size: NA
cdr3_nt: TGTGCCAGTAGGACGGCGCGTTTACGCACTGAAGCTTTCTTT
cdr3_aa: CASRTARLRTEAFF

v_call: TRBV27
j_call: TRBJ2-2
d_call: NA
clone_size: NA
cdr3_nt: TGTGCCAGCAGTTTAGGGAGAAGTAGTACCGGGGAGCTGTTTTTT
cdr3_aa: CASSLGRSSTGELFF

v_call: TRBV2
j_call: TRBJ1-1
d_call: NA
clone_size: NA
cdr3_nt: TGTGCCAGCAGTGAAAGGTCCCCCAGGGCGAACACTGAAGCTTTCTTT
cdr3_aa: CASSERSPRANTEAFF

v_call: TRBV5-1
j_call: TRBJ1-2
d_call: NA
clone_size: NA
cdr3_nt: TGCGCCAGCAGCCCAATACAGGGTACGGGTGGCTACACCTTC
cdr3_aa: CASSPIQGTGGYTF

v_call: TRBV19
j_call: TRBJ1-6
d_call: TRBD1
clone_size: NA
cdr3_nt: TGTGCCAGTAGTATGACAGGGTGGGATTCACCCCTCCACTTT
cdr3_aa: CASSMTGWDSPLHF